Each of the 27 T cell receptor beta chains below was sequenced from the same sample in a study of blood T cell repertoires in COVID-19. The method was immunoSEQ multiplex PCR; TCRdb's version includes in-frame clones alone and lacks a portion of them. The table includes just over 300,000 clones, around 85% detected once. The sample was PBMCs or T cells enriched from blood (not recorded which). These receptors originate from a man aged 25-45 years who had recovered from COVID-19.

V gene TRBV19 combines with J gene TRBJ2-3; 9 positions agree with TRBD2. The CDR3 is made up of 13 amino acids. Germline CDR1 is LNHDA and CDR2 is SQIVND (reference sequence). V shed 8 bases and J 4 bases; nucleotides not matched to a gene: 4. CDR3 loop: CASRRTSADTQYF. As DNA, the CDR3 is TGTGCCAGTCGTCGGACTAGCGCAGATACGCAGTATTTT.

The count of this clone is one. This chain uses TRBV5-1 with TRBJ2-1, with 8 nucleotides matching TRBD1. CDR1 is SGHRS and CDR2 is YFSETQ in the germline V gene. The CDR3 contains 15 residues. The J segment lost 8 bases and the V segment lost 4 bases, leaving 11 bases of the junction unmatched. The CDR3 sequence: CASSRGTGHGDEQFF. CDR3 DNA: TGCGCCAGCAGCCGGGGGACAGGACATGGGGATGAGCAGTTCTTC.

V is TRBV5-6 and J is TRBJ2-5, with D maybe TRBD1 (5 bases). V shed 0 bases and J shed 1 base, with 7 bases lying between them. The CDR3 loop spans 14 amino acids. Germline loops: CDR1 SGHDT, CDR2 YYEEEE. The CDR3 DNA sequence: TGTGCCAGCAGCTTGGGTGACAGCCAAGAGACCCAGTACTTC. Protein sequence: CASSLGDSQETQYF.

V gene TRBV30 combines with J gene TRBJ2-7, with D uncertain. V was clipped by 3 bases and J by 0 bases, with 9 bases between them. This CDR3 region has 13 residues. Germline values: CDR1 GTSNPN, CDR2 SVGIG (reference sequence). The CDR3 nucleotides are TGTGCCTGGAGGGATCCAGGCTCCTACGAGCAGTACTTC. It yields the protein CAWRDPGSYEQYF.

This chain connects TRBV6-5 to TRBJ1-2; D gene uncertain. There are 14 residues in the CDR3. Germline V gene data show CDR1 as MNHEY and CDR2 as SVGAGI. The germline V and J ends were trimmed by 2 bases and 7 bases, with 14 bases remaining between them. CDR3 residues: CASSYGRGLIGYTF. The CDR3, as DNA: TGTGCCAGCAGTTACGGTAGAGGGTTAATTGGCTACACCTTC.

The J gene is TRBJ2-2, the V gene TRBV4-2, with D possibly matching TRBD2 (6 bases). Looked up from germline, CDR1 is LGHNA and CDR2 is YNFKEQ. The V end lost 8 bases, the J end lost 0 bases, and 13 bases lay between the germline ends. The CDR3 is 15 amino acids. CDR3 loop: CASQTGDPNTGELFF. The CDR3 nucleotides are TGTGCCAGCCAAACGGGGGACCCGAACACCGGGGAGCTGTTTTTT.

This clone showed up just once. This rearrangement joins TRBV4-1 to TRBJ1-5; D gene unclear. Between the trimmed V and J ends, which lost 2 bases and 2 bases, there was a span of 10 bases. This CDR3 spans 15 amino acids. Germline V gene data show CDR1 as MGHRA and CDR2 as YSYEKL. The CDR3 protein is CASSQIMEGNQPQHF. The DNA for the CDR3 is TGCGCCAGCAGCCAAATAATGGAGGGCAATCAGCCCCAGCATTTT.

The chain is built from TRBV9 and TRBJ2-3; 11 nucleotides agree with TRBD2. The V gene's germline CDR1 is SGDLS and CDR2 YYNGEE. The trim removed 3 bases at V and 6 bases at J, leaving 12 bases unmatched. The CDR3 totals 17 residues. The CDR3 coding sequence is TGTGCCAGCAGCGCTCTAGCGGGGGGCCGTACAGCGGATACGCAGTATTTT. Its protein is CASSALAGGRTADTQYF.

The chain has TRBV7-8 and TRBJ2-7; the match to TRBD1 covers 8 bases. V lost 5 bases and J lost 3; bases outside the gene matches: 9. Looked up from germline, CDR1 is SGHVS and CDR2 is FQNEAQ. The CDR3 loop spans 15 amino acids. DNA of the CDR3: TGTGCCAGCAGCCGATCTGGGACAGGCGACTACGAGCAGTACTTC. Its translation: CASSRSGTGDYEQYF.

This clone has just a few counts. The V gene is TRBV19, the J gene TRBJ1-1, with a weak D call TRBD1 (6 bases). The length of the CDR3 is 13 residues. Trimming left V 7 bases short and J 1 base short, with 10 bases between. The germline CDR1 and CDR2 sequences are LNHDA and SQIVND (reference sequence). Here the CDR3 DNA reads TGTGCCAGTATTTTGGACAGGAACACTGAAGCTTTCTTT. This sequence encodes CASILDRNTEAFF.

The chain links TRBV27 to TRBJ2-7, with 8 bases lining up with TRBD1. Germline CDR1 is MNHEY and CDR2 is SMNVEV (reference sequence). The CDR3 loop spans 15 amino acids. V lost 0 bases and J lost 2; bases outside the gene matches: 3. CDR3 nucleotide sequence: TGTGCCAGCAGTTTATCATACAGGGGGGCCTACGAGCAGTACTTC. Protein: CASSLSYRGAYEQYF.

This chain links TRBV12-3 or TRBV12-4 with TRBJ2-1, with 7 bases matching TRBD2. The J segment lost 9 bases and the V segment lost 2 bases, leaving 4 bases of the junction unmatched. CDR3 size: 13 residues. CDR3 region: CASSLPPGGEQFF. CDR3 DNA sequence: TGTGCCAGCAGTTTACCCCCGGGGGGTGAGCAGTTCTTC.

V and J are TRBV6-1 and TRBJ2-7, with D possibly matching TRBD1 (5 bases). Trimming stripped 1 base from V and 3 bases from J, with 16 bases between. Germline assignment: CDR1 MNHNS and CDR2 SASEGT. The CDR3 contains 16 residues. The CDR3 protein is CASSEGVWGGHYEQYF. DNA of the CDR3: TGTGCCAGCAGTGAAGGGGTATGGGGTGGACACTACGAGCAGTACTTC.

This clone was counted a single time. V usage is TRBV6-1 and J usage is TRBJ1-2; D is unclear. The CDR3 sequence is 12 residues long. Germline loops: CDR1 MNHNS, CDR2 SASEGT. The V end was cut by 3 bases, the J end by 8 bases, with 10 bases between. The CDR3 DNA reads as TGTGCCAGCAGTGAGGGCCTCCGAGGCTACACCTTC. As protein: CASSEGLRGYTF.

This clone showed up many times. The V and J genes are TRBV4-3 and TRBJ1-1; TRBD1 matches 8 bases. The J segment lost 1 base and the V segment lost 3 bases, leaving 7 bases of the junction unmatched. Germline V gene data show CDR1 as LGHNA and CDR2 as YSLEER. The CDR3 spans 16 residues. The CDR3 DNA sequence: TGCGCCAGCAGCCATGACAGGGGCAAGAGGAACACTGAAGCTTTCTTT. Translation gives CASSHDRGKRNTEAFF.

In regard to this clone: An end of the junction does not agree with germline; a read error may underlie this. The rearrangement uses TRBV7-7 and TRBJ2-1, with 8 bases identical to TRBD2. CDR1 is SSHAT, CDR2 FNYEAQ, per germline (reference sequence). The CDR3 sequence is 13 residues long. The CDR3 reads CASSSGRGNEQFF. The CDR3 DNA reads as TGTGCTAGCAGCTCCGGGAGGGGGAATGAGCAGTTCTTC.

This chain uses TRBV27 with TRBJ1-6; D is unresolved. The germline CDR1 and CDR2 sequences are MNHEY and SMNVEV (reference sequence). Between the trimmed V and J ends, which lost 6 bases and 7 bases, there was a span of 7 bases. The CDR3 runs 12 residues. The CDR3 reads CASSRLNSPLHF. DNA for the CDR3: TGTGCCAGCAGCCGACTCAATTCACCCCTCCACTTT.

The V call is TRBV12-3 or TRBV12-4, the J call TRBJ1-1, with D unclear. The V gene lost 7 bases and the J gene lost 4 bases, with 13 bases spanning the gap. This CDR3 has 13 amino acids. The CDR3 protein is CASTLLPRTEAFF. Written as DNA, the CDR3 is TGTGCCAGCACCCTACTCCCTCGCACTGAAGCTTTCTTT.

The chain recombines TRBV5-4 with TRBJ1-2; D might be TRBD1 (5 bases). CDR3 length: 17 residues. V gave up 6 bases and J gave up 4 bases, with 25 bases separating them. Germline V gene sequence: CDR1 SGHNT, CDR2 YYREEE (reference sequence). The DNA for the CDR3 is TGTGCCAGCACGCGGGGGGGAAGGAGACAGAACTCCTATGGCTACACCTTC. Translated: CASTRGGRRQNSYGYTF. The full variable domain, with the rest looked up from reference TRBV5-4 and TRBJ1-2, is ETGVTQSPTHLIKTRGQQVTLRCSSQSGHNTVSWYQQALGQGPQFIFQYYREEENGRGNFPPRFSGLQFPNYSSELNVNALELDDSALYLCASTRGGRRQNSYGYTFGSGTRLTVV.

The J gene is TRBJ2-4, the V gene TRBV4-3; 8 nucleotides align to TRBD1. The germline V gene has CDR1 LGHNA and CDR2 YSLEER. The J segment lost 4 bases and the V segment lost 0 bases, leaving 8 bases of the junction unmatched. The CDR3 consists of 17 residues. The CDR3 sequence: CASSQDPRQGTKNIQYF. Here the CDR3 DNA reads TGCGCCAGCAGCCAAGATCCCCGACAGGGGACAAAAAACATTCAGTACTTC.

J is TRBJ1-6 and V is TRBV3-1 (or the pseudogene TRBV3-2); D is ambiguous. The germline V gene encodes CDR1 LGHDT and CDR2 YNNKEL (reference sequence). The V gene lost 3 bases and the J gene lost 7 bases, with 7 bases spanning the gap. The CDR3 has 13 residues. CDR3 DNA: TGTGCCAGCAGCCAGGGCAAGAATTCACCCCTCCACTTT. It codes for CASSQGKNSPLHF.

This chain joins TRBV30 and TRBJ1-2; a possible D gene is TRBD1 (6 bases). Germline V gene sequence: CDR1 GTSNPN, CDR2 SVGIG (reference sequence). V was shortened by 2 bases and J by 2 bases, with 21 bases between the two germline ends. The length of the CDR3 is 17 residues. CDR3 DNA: TGTGCCTGGAGTTATCTCAAACCGGGACATCAAAACTATGGCTACACCTTC. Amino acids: CAWSYLKPGHQNYGYTF.

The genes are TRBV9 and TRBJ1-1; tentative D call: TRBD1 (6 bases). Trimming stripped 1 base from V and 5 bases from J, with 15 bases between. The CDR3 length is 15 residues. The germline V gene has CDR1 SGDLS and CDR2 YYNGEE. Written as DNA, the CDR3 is TGTGCCAGCAGCGTAAATTCCCAGGGGTGGACTGAAGCTTTCTTT. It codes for CASSVNSQGWTEAFF.

The CDR3 coding sequence is TGTGCCAGCAGGGGAGGGAGAGCTAGCACAGATACGCAGTATTTT. Protein sequence: CASRGGRASTDTQYF. V and J are TRBV5-4 and TRBJ2-3, with 7 bases fitting TRBD2. The CDR3 is made up of 15 amino acids. The junction had 6 bases not matched to a gene; V was cut back by 5 bases and J by 0 bases. Germline CDR1 and CDR2: SGHNT and YYREEE (reference sequence).

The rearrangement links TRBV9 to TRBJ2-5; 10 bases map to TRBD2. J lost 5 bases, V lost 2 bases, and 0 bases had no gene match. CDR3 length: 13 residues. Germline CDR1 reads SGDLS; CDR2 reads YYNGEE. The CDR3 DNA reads TGTGCCAGCAGCGTTAGCGGGGGGGAGACCCAGTACTTC. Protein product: CASSVSGGETQYF.

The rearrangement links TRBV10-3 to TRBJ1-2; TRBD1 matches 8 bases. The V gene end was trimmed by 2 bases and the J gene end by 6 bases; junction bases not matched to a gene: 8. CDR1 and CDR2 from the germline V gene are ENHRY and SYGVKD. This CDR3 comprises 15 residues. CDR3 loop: CAISEAPGQVHGYTF. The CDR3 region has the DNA TGTGCCATCAGTGAGGCCCCGGGACAGGTTCATGGCTACACCTTC.

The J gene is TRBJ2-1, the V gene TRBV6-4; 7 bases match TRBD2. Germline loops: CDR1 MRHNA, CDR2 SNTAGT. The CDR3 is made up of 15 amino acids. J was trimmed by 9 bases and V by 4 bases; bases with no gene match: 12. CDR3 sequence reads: CASSGTGGNEGEQFF. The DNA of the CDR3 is TGTGCCAGCAGTGGAACGGGAGGAAACGAGGGTGAGCAGTTCTTC.